The 28 T cell receptor beta chains reported below all come from one sample, sequenced in a study of tumor-infiltrating lymphocytes in localized non-small cell lung cancer. TCRdb keeps only in-frame clones here, not all; method: immunoSEQ multiplex PCR. The repertoire includes 9,500 to 13,000 clones, 60% of them detected once, and roughly a tenth sits in the top ten. The material sequenced was uninvolved lung tissue not adjacent to the tumor. These receptors were collected from a human donor with non-small cell lung cancer.

This clone occurred a few times. The V call is TRBV5-6, the J call TRBJ2-2; 13 bases line up with TRBD2. CDR1 and CDR2 from the germline V gene are SGHDT and YYEEEE. V dropped 0 bases and J dropped 5; count of bases not matched to a gene: 4. This CDR3 contains 17 residues. CDR3: CASSLGLAGGYTGELFF. In DNA, the CDR3 is TGTGCCAGCAGCTTGGGACTAGCGGGGGGATATACCGGGGAGCTGTTTTTT. The full variable domain, in which reference TRBV5-6 and TRBJ2-2 provide the parts outside the CDR3, is DAGVTQSPTHLIKTRGQQVTLRCSPKSGHDTVSWYQQALGQGPQFIFQYYEEEERQRGNFPDRFSGHQFPNYSSELNVNALLLGDSALYLCASSLGLAGGYTGELFFGEGSRLTVL.

In the case of this clone: A junction end diverges from the germline sequence, so it may reflect a read error. V is TRBV7-7 and J is TRBJ2-1, with D possibly TRBD1 on 6 matching bases. This CDR3 has 15 amino acids. Germline V gene sequence: CDR1 SSHAT, CDR2 FNYEAQ (reference sequence). The DNA of the CDR3 is TGTGCTAGCAGCACCCGGACAGCTTCCTACAATGAGCAGTTCTTC. It codes for CASSTRTASYNEQFF. Full variable domain (missing parts from reference TRBV7-7 and TRBJ2-1): GAGVSQSPRYKVTKRGQDVTLRCDPISSHATLYWYQQALGQGPEFLTYFNYEAQPDKSGLPSDRFSAERPEGSISTLTIQRTEQRDSAMYRCASSTRTASYNEQFFGPGTRLTVL.

The table lists this clone with a few counts. The chain couples TRBV2 to TRBJ2-7; possibly TRBD2 for D (6 bases). V gave up 0 bases and J gave up 4 bases, with 10 bases separating them. Germline lookup yields CDR1 SNHLY and CDR2 FYNNEI. CDR3 length equals 14 residues. This CDR3 is CASSEALGRYEQYF. As DNA, the CDR3 is TGTGCCAGCAGTGAAGCGCTGGGGAGGTACGAGCAGTACTTC. Full variable domain (outside the CDR3, taken from reference TRBV2 and TRBJ2-7): EPEVTQTPSHQVTQMGQEVILRCVPISNHLYFYWYRQILGQKVEFLVSFYNNEISEKSEIFDDQFSVERPDGSNFTLKIRSTKLEDSAMYFCASSEALGRYEQYFGPGTRLTVT.

The chain has TRBV9 and TRBJ2-7, with 7 bases lining up with TRBD1. Germline V gene lookup returns CDR1 SGDLS and CDR2 YYNGEE. The CDR3 sequence is 15 residues long. The J segment lost 7 bases and the V segment lost 1 base, leaving 11 bases of the junction unmatched. CDR3 sequence: CASSVLGQGDREQYF. For the CDR3, the DNA is TGTGCCAGCAGCGTATTGGGGCAGGGGGATCGGGAGCAGTACTTC.

This rearrangement joins TRBV13 to TRBJ2-3; D may be TRBD1 (5 bases). The V end lost 2 bases, the J end lost 0 bases, and 9 bases lay between the germline ends. From germline, CDR1 is PRHDT and CDR2 FYEKMQ (reference sequence). The CDR3 is 15 amino acids. CDR3 in amino acids: CASSLLGESTDTQYF. CDR3 DNA sequence: TGTGCCAGCAGCTTATTAGGGGAAAGCACAGATACGCAGTATTTT.

This clone was seen only once. The chain has TRBV23-1 and TRBJ2-5; D remains unclear. TRBV23-1 is an ORF for which the function is uncertain. V lost 4 bases to trimming and J lost 4 bases, with 25 bases between them. This CDR3 is built from 18 residues. The CDR3 DNA follows: TGCGCCAGCAGTCTCCCGGCACAGCTTATCCGTCACGGAGAGACCCAGTACTTC. Amino acid sequence: CASSLPAQLIRHGETQYF.

J is TRBJ1-6 and V is TRBV15, with 11 positions matching TRBD1. With 4 bases clipped from V and 10 bases from J, the junction kept 6 bases outside the gene matches. This CDR3 region has 15 residues. Germline CDR1 and CDR2: LNHNV and YYDKDF (reference sequence). The CDR3 nucleotides read TGTGCCACCAGCACCCGGACAGGGGGCGGGTCACCCCTCCACTTT. This gives the protein CATSTRTGGGSPLHF.

In this sample, this clone turned up a few times. The chain employs TRBV4-2 and TRBJ1-2; 11 bases line up with TRBD1. CDR3 size: 16 residues. CDR1 and CDR2 (germline): LGHNA, YNFKEQ. Trimming removed 4 bases from V and 3 bases from J; junction bases left unmatched: 7. CDR3 in amino acids: CASSPGQGGGDYGYTF. The CDR3 DNA sequence: TGTGCCAGCAGCCCGGGACAGGGGGGGGGTGACTATGGCTACACCTTC.

This clone was picked up a small number of times. The V call is TRBV5-5, the J call TRBJ1-2; D not certain. This CDR3 spans 14 amino acids. V was trimmed by 0 bases and J by 8 bases, leaving 14 bases between them. Germline loops: CDR1 SGHKS, CDR2 YYEKEE (reference sequence). The CDR3 DNA reads as TGTGCCAGCAGCTTGGACTGGGAGGGATACGGCTACACCTTC. Encoded protein: CASSLDWEGYGYTF.

In this sample, this clone turned up a few times. This chain joins TRBV11-3 and TRBJ1-2, with D possibly matching TRBD1 (5 bases). CDR3 length equals 15 residues. V dropped 1 base and J dropped 0 bases, with 9 bases sitting between them. Germline V CDR1 and CDR2: SGHNT, YENEEA. The CDR3 here is CASSLGTQANYGYTF. DNA for the CDR3: TGTGCCAGCAGCTTAGGGACACAAGCTAACTATGGCTACACCTTC.

The chain uses TRBV4-2 and TRBJ1-1, with D possibly matching TRBD1 (5 bases). Per germline, CDR1 LGHNA and CDR2 YNFKEQ. The CDR3 has 14 residues. V was clipped by 0 bases and J by 5 bases, with 10 bases between them. CDR3 in DNA: TGTGCCAGCAGCCAAGATCGTAAGGGGACTGAAGCTTTCTTT. It specifies CASSQDRKGTEAFF.

The gene calls are TRBV29-1 and TRBJ1-1, with 7 nucleotides matching TRBD1. This CDR3 region has 12 residues. J was trimmed by 0 bases and V by 7 bases; bases with no gene match: 2. Germline CDR1 and CDR2: SQVTM and ANQGSEA. CDR3 region: CSAGQLNTEAFF. The CDR3 DNA reads as TGCAGCGCGGGACAGTTGAACACTGAAGCTTTCTTT.

This clone was seen more than once but under ten times. This chain uses TRBV6-1 with TRBJ2-6, with no clear D. The length of the CDR3 is 15 residues. Germline V gene sequence: CDR1 MNHNS, CDR2 SASEGT. Trimming took 2 bases from V and 3 from J, leaving 8 bases between them. The CDR3 sequence is CASSETQSGANVLTF. The CDR3 coding sequence is TGTGCCAGCAGTGAAACTCAGAGTGGGGCCAACGTCCTGACTTTC.

The V call is TRBV29-1, the J call TRBJ1-1; D gene unclear. Germline V gene data show CDR1 as SQVTM and CDR2 as ANQGSEA. The CDR3 covers 13 residues. The germline V and J ends were trimmed by 5 bases and 3 bases, with 13 bases remaining between them. CDR3 nucleotide sequence: TGCAGCGTTTACAGTCACAAGTACACTGAAGCTTTCTTT. Encoded protein: CSVYSHKYTEAFF. Full variable domain (missing parts from reference TRBV29-1 and TRBJ1-1): SAVISQKPSRDICQRGTSLTIQCQVDSQVTMMFWYRQQPGQSLTLIATANQGSEATYESGFVIDKFPISRPNLTFSTLTVSNMSPEDSSIYLCSVYSHKYTEAFFGQGTRLTVV.

With regard to this clone: The junction shows a germline mismatch at one end, possibly a read error. The chain joins TRBV11-1 to TRBJ1-2; 11 nucleotides agree with TRBD1. The CDR3 has 15 amino acids. The germline V gene has CDR1 SGHAT and CDR2 FQDESV (reference sequence). The CDR3 spells CASSLGQGAGYGYTF. The DNA of the CDR3 is TGTGCCAGCAGTTTAGGACAGGGGGCTGGCTATGGCTACACCTTC.

The gene calls are TRBV29-1 and TRBJ2-5; TRBD1 might be the D (6 bases). The CDR3 has 13 residues. The ends were cut back, 6 bases at V and 2 bases at J, with 13 bases in the middle. Germline assignment: CDR1 SQVTM and CDR2 ANQGSEA. In nucleotides, the CDR3 is TGCAGCGTGGAGACAGGTTCACAAGAGACCCAGTACTTC. Its translation is CSVETGSQETQYF.

CDR3 bases: TGTGCCAGTAGTTCGGGACAGGATTACGAGCAGTACTTC. Translating it yields CASSSGQDYEQYF. The rearrangement uses TRBV19 and TRBJ2-7; 8 bases align to TRBD1. The V segment lost 5 bases and the J segment 4 bases; nucleotides outside the gene matches: 4. The CDR3 is 13 residues long. The V gene's germline CDR1 is LNHDA and CDR2 SQIVND (reference sequence).

The V and J genes are TRBV7-6 and TRBJ2-2; no firm D call. Trimming cost V 1 base and J 1 base, with 4 bases left between them. Germline values: CDR1 SGHVS, CDR2 FNYEAQ. This CDR3 is built from 14 residues. CDR3: CASSLGGNTGELFF. The CDR3, as DNA: TGTGCCAGCAGCTTAGGAGGGAACACCGGGGAGCTGTTTTTT.

The chain is built from TRBV6-4 and TRBJ2-1, with TRBD2 matching over 7 bases. The CDR3 runs 14 residues. Losses at the gene ends were 6 bases for V and 4 bases for J; bases not matched to a gene: 6. Germline CDR1 and CDR2: MRHNA and SNTAGT. CDR3 DNA: TGTGCCAGCAGAGCCGAAGCGGGGTACAATGAGCAGTTCTTC. This translates into CASRAEAGYNEQFF.

The genes are TRBV7-9 and TRBJ2-7; 11 nucleotides match TRBD2. V shed 1 base, J shed 2 bases, and the junction held 1 base outside the gene matches. Germline assignment: CDR1 SEHNR and CDR2 FQNEAQ (reference sequence). This CDR3 contains 15 residues. Written as DNA, the CDR3 is TGTGCCAGCAGCTTAGGACTAGCGGGGACCTACGAGCAGTACTTC. Translation gives CASSLGLAGTYEQYF. Full variable domain (missing parts from reference TRBV7-9 and TRBJ2-7): DTGVSQNPRHKITKRGQNVTFRCDPISEHNRLYWYRQTLGQGPEFLTYFQNEAQLEKSRLLSDRFSAERPKGSFSTLEIQRTEQGDSAMYLCASSLGLAGTYEQYFGPGTRLTVT.

The table lists this clone with a few counts. This chain links TRBV9 with TRBJ1-1; 7 bases are a match to TRBD1. Germline V gives CDR1 SGDLS, CDR2 YYNGEE. The V gene end was trimmed by 3 bases and the J gene end by 5 bases; junction bases not matched to a gene: 4. The CDR3 has 13 amino acids. The CDR3 spells CASSAWTGTEAFF. The CDR3 region has the DNA TGTGCCAGCAGCGCCTGGACAGGTACTGAAGCTTTCTTT.

The V call is TRBV13, the J call TRBJ2-1; tentative D call: TRBD2 (5 bases). The length of the CDR3 is 14 residues. The V end was cut by 6 bases, the J end by 1 base, with 10 bases between. CDR1 and CDR2 (germline): PRHDT, FYEKMQ (reference sequence). CDR3 sequence: CASRVAHSYNEQFF. CDR3 DNA sequence: TGTGCCAGCAGGGTAGCGCATTCCTACAATGAGCAGTTCTTC.

The chain carries TRBV5-4 and TRBJ1-3, with a weak D call TRBD1 (5 bases). Germline V gene lookup returns CDR1 SGHNT and CDR2 YYREEE (reference sequence). The CDR3 consists of 14 residues. The V gene lost 4 bases and the J gene lost 1 base, with 9 bases spanning the gap. The CDR3 sequence: CASSRGGSGNTIYF. In nucleotides, the CDR3 is TGTGCCAGCAGCCGGGGGGGATCTGGAAACACCATATATTTT.

V is TRBV6-6 and J is TRBJ1-2; D might be TRBD1 (6 bases). V lost 7 bases and J lost 8, with 20 bases in between. The CDR3 is made up of 14 amino acids. Germline lookup yields CDR1 MNHNY and CDR2 SVGAGI (reference sequence). CDR3 residues: CASTLKQGGAGYTF. The CDR3, as DNA: TGTGCCAGCACCTTAAAACAGGGTGGTGCAGGCTACACCTTC.

This clone was detected only a few times. The gene calls are TRBV14 and TRBJ2-4; 10 bases match TRBD2. This CDR3 contains 16 residues. Trimming cost V 6 bases and J 8 bases; bases outside gene matches: 13. The germline CDR1 and CDR2 sequences are SGHDN and FVKESK. The CDR3 spells CASSPRASGGRDIQYF. DNA of the CDR3: TGTGCCAGCAGTCCAAGGGCTAGCGGGGGCAGGGACATTCAGTACTTC.

This sequence joins TRBV5-4 and TRBJ2-3, with TRBD2 identical over 14 bases. The V gene end was trimmed by 4 bases and the J gene end by 5 bases; junction bases not matched to a gene: 6. This CDR3 contains 16 residues. The germline CDR1 and CDR2 sequences are SGHNT and YYREEE (reference sequence). CDR3 in DNA: TGTGCCAGCAGCCCCGGACTAGCGGGGGGCCTAGATACGCAGTATTTT. This sequence encodes CASSPGLAGGLDTQYF.

Judged by abundance, this clone is medium-sized. J is TRBJ2-7 and V is TRBV5-4; D is unresolved. V was pared by 1 base and J by 3 bases, with 8 bases between. The CDR3 has 13 residues. Germline CDR1 SGHNT, CDR2 YYREEE (reference sequence). Here the CDR3 DNA reads TGTGCCAGCAGCTTGAAGTCAGGCTACGAGCAGTACTTC. This translates into CASSLKSGYEQYF.

The chain uses TRBV4-2 and TRBJ2-7, with 7 positions matching TRBD2. After removal of 0 bases from V and 3 bases from J, the junction contained 5 bases not matched to a gene. The germline gives CDR1 LGHNA, CDR2 YNFKEQ. This CDR3 has 15 residues. The CDR3 loop reads CASSQDLSGYYEQYF. CDR3 nucleotides: TGTGCCAGCAGCCAAGATCTTAGCGGGTACTACGAGCAGTACTTC.